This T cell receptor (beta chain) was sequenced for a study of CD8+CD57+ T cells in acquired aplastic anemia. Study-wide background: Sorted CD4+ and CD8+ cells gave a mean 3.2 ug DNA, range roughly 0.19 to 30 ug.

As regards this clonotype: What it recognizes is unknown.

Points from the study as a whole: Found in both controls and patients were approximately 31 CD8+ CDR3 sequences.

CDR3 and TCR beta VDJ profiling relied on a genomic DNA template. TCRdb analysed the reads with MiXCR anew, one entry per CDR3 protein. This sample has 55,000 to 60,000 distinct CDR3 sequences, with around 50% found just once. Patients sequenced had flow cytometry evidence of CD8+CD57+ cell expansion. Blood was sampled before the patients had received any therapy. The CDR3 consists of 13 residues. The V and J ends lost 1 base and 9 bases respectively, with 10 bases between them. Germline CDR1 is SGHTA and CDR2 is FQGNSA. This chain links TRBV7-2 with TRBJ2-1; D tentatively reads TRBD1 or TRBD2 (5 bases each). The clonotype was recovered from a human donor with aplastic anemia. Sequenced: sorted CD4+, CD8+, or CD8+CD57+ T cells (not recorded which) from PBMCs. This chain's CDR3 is CASSLGGPVEQFF. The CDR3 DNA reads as TGTGCCAGCAGCTTAGGGGGACCGGTTGAGCAGTTCTTC.